The clone carrying this T cell receptor (beta chain) was picked up many times. Molecular barcoding with unique molecular identifiers was used for the TCRbeta library. TCRdb re-analysed the PCR reads in MiXCR, keeping a single row per CDR3 protein. The data contain about 640,000 distinct CDR3 sequences, around 16% of them singletons. The germline CDR1 and CDR2 sequences are SGHRS and YFSETQ. The CDR3 totals 15 residues. V shed 9 bases and J shed 0 bases, with 16 bases lying between them. These data belong to a study of T-cell reconstitution after alpha-beta-depleted transplantation in children. The chain combines TRBV5-1 with TRBJ2-1, with TRBD1 as a possible D gene (6 bases). Sequenced material: PBMCs from the stem cell graft donor, taken from the stem cell graft. This receptor was obtained from a human donor who donated a stem cell graft to a child with acute myeloid leukemia. For the CDR3, the DNA is TGCGCCATCCCAGGGGCCCCCTCCTCCTACAATGAGCAGTTCTTC. It codes for CAIPGAPSSYNEQFF.